The present entry profiles one TCR beta chain with its context. The antigen is not known. The sample belongs to a study of T cell responses to AZD1222 COVID-19 vaccine. Study outcomes and limitations: Clonal diversity was possibly underestimated, and the donors were mostly white British, with more females. Every sample of the repertoires postdated the peak T cell response. Seropositive at baseline were only a handful of AZD1222 recipients.

Germline trimming cut 5 bases from V and 0 bases from J; bases unmatched to any gene: 9. CDR3 size: 16 residues. Germline V gene lookup returns CDR1 SEHNR and CDR2 FQNEAQ (reference sequence). Profiling relied on immunoSEQ multiplex PCR, and the TCRdb table lists in-frame clones only, not all of them. The data show some 150,000 clones, more than 85% seen once. The material sequenced was peripheral blood, taken 28 days after the second AZD1222 dose. This sequence was found in an adult who received the AZD1222 COVID-19 vaccine. This chain connects TRBV7-9 to TRBJ2-7, with TRBD1 matching over 8 bases. CDR3 sequence: CASSTAGGLSSYEQYF. The CDR3 nucleotides are TGTGCCAGCAGCACGGCAGGGGGCCTCAGCTCCTACGAGCAGTACTTC. The full variable domain, with the rest looked up from reference TRBV7-9 and TRBJ2-7, is DTGVSQNPRHKITKRGQNVTFRCDPISEHNRLYWYRQTLGQGPEFLTYFQNEAQLEKSRLLSDRFSAERPKGSFSTLEIQRTEQGDSAMYLCASSTAGGLSSYEQYFGPGTRLTVT.